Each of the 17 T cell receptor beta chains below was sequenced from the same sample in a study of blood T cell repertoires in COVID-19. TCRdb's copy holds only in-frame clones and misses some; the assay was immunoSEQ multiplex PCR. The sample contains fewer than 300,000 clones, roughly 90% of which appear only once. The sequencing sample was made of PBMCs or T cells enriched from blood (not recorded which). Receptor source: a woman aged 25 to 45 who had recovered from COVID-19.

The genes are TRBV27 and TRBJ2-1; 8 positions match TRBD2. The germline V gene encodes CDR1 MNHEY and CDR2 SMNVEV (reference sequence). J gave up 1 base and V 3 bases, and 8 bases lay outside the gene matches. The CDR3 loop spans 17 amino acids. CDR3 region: CASSFIRLAGSYNEQFF. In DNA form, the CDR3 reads TGTGCCAGCAGTTTTATCAGGCTAGCGGGTTCCTACAATGAGCAGTTCTTC.

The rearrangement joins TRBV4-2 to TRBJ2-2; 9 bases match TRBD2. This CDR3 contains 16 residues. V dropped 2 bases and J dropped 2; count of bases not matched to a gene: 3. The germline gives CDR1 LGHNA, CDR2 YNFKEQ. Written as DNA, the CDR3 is TGTGCCAGCAGCCAACTAGCGGGATTAAACACCGGGGAGCTGTTTTTT. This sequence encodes CASSQLAGLNTGELFF.

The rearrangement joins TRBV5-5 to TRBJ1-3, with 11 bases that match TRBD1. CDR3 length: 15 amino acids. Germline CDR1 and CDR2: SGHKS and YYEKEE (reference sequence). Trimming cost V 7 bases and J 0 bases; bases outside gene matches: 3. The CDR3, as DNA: TGTGCCAGCCGGACAGGGGGCATCTCTGGAAACACCATATATTTT. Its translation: CASRTGGISGNTIYF.

This chain's CDR3 is CASSLLFPGQGGSNQPQHF. The DNA for the CDR3 is TGTGCCAGCAGTTTATTATTCCCTGGACAGGGGGGAAGCAATCAGCCCCAGCATTTT. V and J are TRBV28 and TRBJ1-5; 10 bases are a match to TRBD1. The CDR3 runs to 19 residues. After removal of 1 base from V and 1 base from J, the junction contained 10 bases not matched to a gene. Germline assignment: CDR1 MDHEN and CDR2 SYDVKM.

The CDR3 here is CASSLDALTGGYGYTF. In DNA form, the CDR3 reads TGTGCCAGCAGCTTAGATGCCCTGACAGGGGGCTATGGCTACACCTTC. This sequence joins TRBV7-9 and TRBJ1-2; 9 nucleotides match TRBD1. This CDR3 is 16 amino acids long. The ends lost 1 base at V and 4 bases at J; junction bases unmatched: 7. CDR1 is SEHNR, CDR2 FQNEAQ, per germline (reference sequence).

In DNA, the CDR3 is TGTGCCAGCCGACTAGCGCTTAGCACAGATACGCAGTATTTT. This translates into CASRLALSTDTQYF. The V and J genes are TRBV7-9 and TRBJ2-3; TRBD2 matches at 8 bases. CDR3 size: 14 residues. V lost 8 bases to trimming and J lost 0 bases; unmatched junction nucleotides: 4. Per the germline V gene, CDR1 is SEHNR and CDR2 is FQNEAQ (reference sequence).

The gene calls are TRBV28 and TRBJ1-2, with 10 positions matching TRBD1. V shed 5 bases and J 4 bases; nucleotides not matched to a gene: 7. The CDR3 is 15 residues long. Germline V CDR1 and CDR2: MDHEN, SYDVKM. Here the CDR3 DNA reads TGTGCCAGCAGTCCCAGGGACAGGGGCGGCTATGGCTACACCTTC. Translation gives CASSPRDRGGYGYTF.

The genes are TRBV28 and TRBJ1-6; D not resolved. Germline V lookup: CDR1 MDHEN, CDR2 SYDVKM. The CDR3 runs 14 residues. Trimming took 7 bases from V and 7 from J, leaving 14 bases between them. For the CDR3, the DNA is TGTGCCAGCAACCCGGGGAGGAGCAATTCACCCCTCCACTTT. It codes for CASNPGRSNSPLHF.

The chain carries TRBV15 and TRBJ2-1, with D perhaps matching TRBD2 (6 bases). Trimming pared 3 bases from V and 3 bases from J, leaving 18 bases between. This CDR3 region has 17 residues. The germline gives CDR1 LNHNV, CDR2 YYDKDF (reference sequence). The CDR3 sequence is CATSSLNRENLYNEQFF. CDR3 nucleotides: TGTGCCACCAGCAGCCTAAACCGGGAGAATCTCTACAATGAGCAGTTCTTC.

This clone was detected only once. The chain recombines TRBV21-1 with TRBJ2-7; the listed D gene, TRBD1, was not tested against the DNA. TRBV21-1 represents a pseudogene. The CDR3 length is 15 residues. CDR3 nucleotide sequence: TGTGCCAGCAGCATTACAGGGGGCCCCTTTTACGAGCAGTACTTC. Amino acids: CASSITGGPFYEQYF.

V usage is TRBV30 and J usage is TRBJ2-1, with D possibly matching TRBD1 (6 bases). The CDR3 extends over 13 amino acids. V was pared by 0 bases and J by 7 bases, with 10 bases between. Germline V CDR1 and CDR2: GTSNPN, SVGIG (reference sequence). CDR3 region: CAWSVMQGNEQFF. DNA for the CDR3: TGTGCCTGGAGTGTAATGCAGGGGAATGAGCAGTTCTTC.

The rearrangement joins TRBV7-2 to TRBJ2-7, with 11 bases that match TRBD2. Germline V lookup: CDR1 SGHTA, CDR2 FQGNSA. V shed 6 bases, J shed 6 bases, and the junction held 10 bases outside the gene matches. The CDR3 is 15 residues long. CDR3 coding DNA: TGTGCCAGCAGGCCGACAACTAGCGGGAGAGCCGAGCAGTACTTC. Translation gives CASRPTTSGRAEQYF.

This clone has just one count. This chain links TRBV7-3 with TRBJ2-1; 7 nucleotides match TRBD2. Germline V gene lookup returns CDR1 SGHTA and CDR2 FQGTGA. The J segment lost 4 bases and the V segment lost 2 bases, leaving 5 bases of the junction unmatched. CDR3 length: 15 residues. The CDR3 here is CASSLVLADYNEQFF. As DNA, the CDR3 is TGTGCCAGCAGCTTAGTTCTAGCGGATTACAATGAGCAGTTCTTC.

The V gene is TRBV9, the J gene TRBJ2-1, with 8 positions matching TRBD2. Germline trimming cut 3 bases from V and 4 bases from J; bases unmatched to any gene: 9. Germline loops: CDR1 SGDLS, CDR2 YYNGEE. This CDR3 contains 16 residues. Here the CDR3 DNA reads TGTGCCAGCAGCGGGGCGAGCGGGAGTTTTTACAATGAGCAGTTCTTC. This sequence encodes CASSGASGSFYNEQFF.

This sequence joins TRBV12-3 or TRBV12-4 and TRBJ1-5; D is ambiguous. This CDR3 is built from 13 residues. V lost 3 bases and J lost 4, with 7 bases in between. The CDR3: CASSLAENQPQHF. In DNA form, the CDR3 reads TGTGCCAGCAGTTTGGCCGAAAATCAGCCCCAGCATTTT.

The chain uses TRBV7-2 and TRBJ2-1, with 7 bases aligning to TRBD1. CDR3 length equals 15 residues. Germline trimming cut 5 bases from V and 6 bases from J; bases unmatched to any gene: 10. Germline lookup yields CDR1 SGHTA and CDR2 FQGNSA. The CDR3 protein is CASSGPGQPVNEQFF. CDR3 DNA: TGTGCCAGCAGCGGACCGGGACAGCCGGTCAATGAGCAGTTCTTC. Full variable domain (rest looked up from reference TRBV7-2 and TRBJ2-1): GAGVSQSPSNKVTEKGKDVELRCDPISGHTALYWYRQSLGQGLEFLIYFQGNSAPDKSGLPSDRFSAERTGGSVSTLTIQRTQQEDSAVYLCASSGPGQPVNEQFFGPGTRLTVL.

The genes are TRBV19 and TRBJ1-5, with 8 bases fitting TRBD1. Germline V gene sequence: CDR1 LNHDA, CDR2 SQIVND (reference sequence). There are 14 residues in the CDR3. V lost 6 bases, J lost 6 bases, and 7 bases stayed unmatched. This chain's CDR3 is CASRQTGASQPQHF. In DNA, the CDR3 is TGTGCCAGTAGGCAGACAGGGGCAAGTCAGCCCCAGCATTTT.